A single sample gave rise to the 24 T cell receptor beta chains below, sequenced in a study of cytomegalovirus exposure and HLA in healthy donors. The PCR was carried out with 60 Vbeta primers and 13 Jbeta primers. The data were produced by immunoSEQ multiplex PCR, yet TCRdb's version contains in-frame clones alone and is incomplete. The sample yields about 140,000 clones, roughly 80% seen once. Material: PBMCs. The receptor set was obtained from a man aged 35 to 55 in good health and CMV-seronegative.

The chain recombines TRBV14 with TRBJ1-6, with D perhaps matching TRBD1 (5 bases). The length of the CDR3 is 16 residues. The germline V gene has CDR1 SGHDN and CDR2 FVKESK. Trimming removed 0 bases from V and 8 bases from J, with 14 bases in between. The CDR3 DNA reads TGTGCCAGCAGCCAAGATAGCCAGGGTCAATATTCACCCCTCCACTTT. Amino acids: CASSQDSQGQYSPLHF.

CDR3 loop: CASSITAGVTDTQYF. The CDR3 DNA is TGTGCCAGCAGCATCACAGCGGGGGTGACAGATACGCAGTATTTT. The V gene is TRBV11-2, the J gene TRBJ2-3, with 8 bases aligning to TRBD2. V was pared by 5 bases and J by 3 bases, with 7 bases of the junction left unmatched. The V gene's germline CDR1 is SGHAT and CDR2 FQNNGV. This CDR3 region has 15 residues.

V is TRBV7-9 and J is TRBJ1-5; 7 bases agree with TRBD1. From germline, CDR1 is SEHNR and CDR2 FQNEAQ (reference sequence). The CDR3 has 16 residues. J lost 1 base, V lost 0 bases, and 3 bases had no gene match. CDR3 DNA sequence: TGTGCCAGCAGCTTAGCAGGGGGCTTAAGCAATCAGCCCCAGCATTTT. Encoded protein: CASSLAGGLSNQPQHF.

This clone was picked up a small number of times. V and J are TRBV15 and TRBJ1-1; D remains ambiguous. The CDR3 covers 16 residues. V lost 0 bases, J lost 0 bases, and 11 bases lay in between. CDR1 and CDR2 from the germline V gene are LNHNV and YYDKDF (reference sequence). CDR3 amino acids: CATSRDLPVVNTEAFF. CDR3 nucleotides: TGTGCCACCAGCAGAGATCTCCCGGTGGTGAACACTGAAGCTTTCTTT. Variable domain in full (rest from reference TRBV15 and TRBJ1-1): DAMVIQNPRYQVTQFGKPVTLSCSQTLNHNVMYWYQQKSSQAPKLLFHYYDKDFNNEADTPDNFQSRRPNTSFCFLDIRSPGLGDTAMYLCATSRDLPVVNTEAFFGQGTRLTVV.

J is TRBJ1-4 and V is TRBV19; the D is unclear. The CDR3 extends over 13 amino acids. Trimming cost V 6 bases and J 8 bases, with 13 bases left between them. Germline V lookup: CDR1 LNHDA, CDR2 SQIVND (reference sequence). The CDR3 reads CASSSKVREKLFF. The CDR3 bases are TGTGCCAGTAGCTCCAAAGTTCGGGAAAAACTGTTTTTT.

This chain joins TRBV7-9 and TRBJ2-1; D perhaps matches TRBD2 (6 bases). V lost 5 bases and J 10 bases, leaving 15 bases between the germline ends. This CDR3 has 13 amino acids. Germline V gene data show CDR1 as SEHNR and CDR2 as FQNEAQ (reference sequence). The CDR3 nucleotides read TGTGCCAGCAGCCCCCCGGGCCGGGGGGAGCAGTTCTTC. Its protein product is CASSPPGRGEQFF.

The chain employs TRBV25-1 and TRBJ1-2; no clear D. The germline CDR1 and CDR2 sequences are MGHDK and SYGVNS. V shed 2 bases and J shed 4 bases, with 11 bases lying between them. The CDR3 has 14 amino acids. The CDR3 bases are TGTGCCAGCAGTGAACCCGAGGGTTTCTATGGCTACACCTTC. This sequence encodes CASSEPEGFYGYTF.

Remarks on this clone: The sample has other DNA sequences that encode this CDR3 too. The rearrangement links TRBV29-1 to TRBJ1-5; D might be TRBD1 (5 bases). This CDR3 region has 12 residues. Trimming cost V 6 bases and J 0 bases, with 6 bases left between them. CDR1 is SQVTM, CDR2 ANQGSEA, per germline. The CDR3 sequence is CSVGHSNQPQHF. The CDR3 coding sequence is TGCAGCGTAGGACATAGCAATCAGCCCCAGCATTTT.

Only one count was recorded for this clone. The chain couples TRBV9 to TRBJ2-7, with 7 nucleotides matching TRBD1. V dropped 0 bases and J dropped 0; count of bases not matched to a gene: 3. Germline CDR1 is SGDLS and CDR2 is YYNGEE. The length of the CDR3 is 15 residues. CDR3 bases: TGTGCCAGCAGCGTAGGCCCAGGGGGCTCCTACGAGCAGTACTTC. Its translation is CASSVGPGGSYEQYF.

CDR3 in amino acids: CAIKVGAENTEAFF. CDR3 nucleotide sequence: TGTGCCATCAAGGTAGGGGCCGAGAACACTGAAGCTTTCTTT. V and J are TRBV10-3 and TRBJ1-1; possibly TRBD1 for D (5 bases). Trimming removed 7 bases at V and 1 base at J, with 13 bases between. Germline V gives CDR1 ENHRY, CDR2 SYGVKD. The CDR3 extends over 14 amino acids.

This rearrangement joins TRBV29-1 to TRBJ1-1, with 9 bases identical to TRBD1. Germline V lookup: CDR1 SQVTM, CDR2 ANQGSEA. CDR3 length: 13 amino acids. The V gene end was trimmed by 7 bases and the J gene end by 0 bases; junction bases not matched to a gene: 3. The CDR3, as DNA: TGCAGCGGGGGACAGGGAATGAACACTGAAGCTTTCTTT. Its translation: CSGGQGMNTEAFF.

The gene calls are TRBV15 and TRBJ1-1; D is unresolved. CDR1 and CDR2 from the germline V gene are LNHNV and YYDKDF (reference sequence). The CDR3 has 13 residues. V lost 5 bases and J 0 bases, leaving 7 bases between the germline ends. CDR3 protein: CATSFGMNTEAFF. The CDR3 bases are TGTGCCACCAGCTTCGGGATGAACACTGAAGCTTTCTTT.

The CDR3 nucleotides read TGTGCCAGCAGCTCACATACATGGACAGGGAACACTGAAGCTTTCTTT. Translated: CASSSHTWTGNTEAFF. V and J are TRBV7-3 and TRBJ1-1; 7 bases align to TRBD1. Germline CDR1 reads SGHTA; CDR2 reads FQGTGA. The CDR3 loop spans 16 amino acids. Trimming at V came to 4 bases and at J to 1 base, leaving 9 bases not matched to a gene.

CDR3 coding DNA: TGTGCCAGCAGCACGAACAGGGGCCCCTACGAGCAGTACTTC. Protein sequence: CASSTNRGPYEQYF. The chain combines TRBV7-9 with TRBJ2-7, with TRBD1 matching 7 bases. Trimming cost V 5 bases and J 2 bases; bases outside gene matches: 6. This CDR3 contains 14 residues. The germline V gene has CDR1 SEHNR and CDR2 FQNEAQ (reference sequence).

The CDR3 protein is CASSSRQGAYNEQFF. In nucleotides, the CDR3 is TGTGCCAGCAGCTCCAGGCAGGGGGCATACAATGAGCAGTTCTTC. This chain joins TRBV28 and TRBJ2-1; 8 bases line up with TRBD1. With 6 bases clipped from V and 4 bases from J, the junction kept 8 bases outside the gene matches. From germline, CDR1 is MDHEN and CDR2 SYDVKM. The CDR3 is made up of 15 amino acids.

V is TRBV19 and J is TRBJ2-3, with TRBD2 as a possible D gene (7 bases). Looked up from germline, CDR1 is LNHDA and CDR2 is SQIVND (reference sequence). CDR3 length: 15 residues. Between the trimmed V and J ends, which lost 7 bases and 3 bases, there was a span of 17 bases. As DNA, the CDR3 is TGTGCCAGTACCCCTAGGGGGGGTGCAACAGATACGCAGTATTTT. It specifies CASTPRGGATDTQYF.

This clone has just a few counts. This chain uses TRBV4-3 with TRBJ1-2; D gene unclear. Trimming pared 0 bases from V and 4 bases from J, leaving 12 bases between. Germline-derived CDR1 and CDR2 are LGHNA and YSLEER. The CDR3 runs to 15 residues. CDR3 amino acids: CASSQDVGVAYGYTF. DNA for the CDR3: TGCGCCAGCAGCCAAGATGTCGGAGTGGCCTATGGCTACACCTTC.

The chain employs TRBV6-5 and TRBJ2-7, with D perhaps TRBD1 (6 bases). Germline V gene data show CDR1 as MNHEY and CDR2 as SVGAGI. The CDR3 spans 12 residues. V lost 5 bases to trimming and J lost 2 bases, with 7 bases between them. DNA of the CDR3: TGTGCCAGCAGTGGGGACACCTACGAGCAGTACTTC. It encodes CASSGDTYEQYF.

The chain joins TRBV5-6 to TRBJ2-7, with 12 bases that match TRBD2. The CDR3 covers 17 residues. Germline trimming cut 0 bases from V and 7 bases from J; bases unmatched to any gene: 11. CDR1 is SGHDT and CDR2 is YYEEEE in the germline V gene. CDR3 nucleotide sequence: TGTGCCAGCAGCTTGGAAAGGTCTAGCGGGGGGGCAGTGGAGCAGTACTTC. It specifies CASSLERSSGGAVEQYF.

The gene calls are TRBV7-2 and TRBJ1-1; 8 positions match TRBD1. V shed 8 bases, J shed 8 bases, and the junction held 4 bases outside the gene matches. The CDR3 covers 11 residues. From germline, CDR1 is SGHTA and CDR2 FQGNSA. In DNA, the CDR3 is TGTGCCAGCGGACAGGGTCCCGAAGCTTTCTTT. The encoded protein is CASGQGPEAFF.

The rearrangement joins TRBV18 to TRBJ1-1, with a tentative D call TRBD1 (6 bases). The CDR3 is made up of 15 amino acids. The germline CDR1 and CDR2 sequences are KGHSH and LQKENI. V lost 1 base to trimming and J lost 1 base, with 10 bases between them. As DNA, the CDR3 is TGTGCCAGCTCACCACAGGGACACAAGAACACTGAAGCTTTCTTT. Translated, it gives CASSPQGHKNTEAFF.

The rearrangement uses TRBV12-5 and TRBJ2-2; D unclear. There are 14 residues in the CDR3. V lost 4 bases, J lost 0 bases, and 6 bases lay in between. Germline V gene sequence: CDR1 LGHNT, CDR2 FRNRAP. The CDR3 loop is CASGYGSNTGELFF. The CDR3, as DNA: TGTGCTAGTGGTTACGGGTCGAACACCGGGGAGCTGTTTTTT.

The gene calls are TRBV6-5 and TRBJ1-2; D is possibly TRBD1 (5 bases). CDR3 length equals 13 residues. V was clipped by 8 bases and J by 3 bases, with 13 bases between them. In germline, CDR1 is MNHEY, CDR2 SVGAGI. CDR3 DNA sequence: TGTGCCAGCGTTGGGGCTTGGTACTATGGCTACACCTTC. Translated: CASVGAWYYGYTF.

The chain combines TRBV18 with TRBJ1-1, with TRBD1 matching over 9 bases. The V gene end was trimmed by 2 bases and the J gene end by 3 bases; junction bases not matched to a gene: 4. From germline, CDR1 is KGHSH and CDR2 LQKENI. The CDR3 contains 15 residues. DNA of the CDR3: TGTGCCAGCTCACCAAACAGGGGGCAGTACACTGAAGCTTTCTTT. Residues: CASSPNRGQYTEAFF.